A single sample gave rise to the 3 T cell receptor beta chains below, sequenced in a study of CD8+ T cells in alopecia areata. Reverse transcription of extracted RNA yielded cDNA, which provided the sequencing template. The table came from immunoSEQ multiplex PCR; TCRdb's copy has only in-frame clones and leaves some out. The sample consists of 100,000 to 150,000 clones, 55% to 80% of them appearing once. The sequenced material came from CD4+ T cells sorted from blood. The receptors derive from a human donor in good health.

This clone has a handful of counts. The sample holds other DNA sequences that translate to the same CDR3. V is TRBV25-1 and J is TRBJ1-2; TRBD1 matches at 9 bases. Trimming at V came to 5 bases and at J to 3 bases, leaving 4 bases not matched to a gene. This CDR3 region has 14 residues. Germline V gives CDR1 MGHDK, CDR2 SYGVNS. CDR3 bases: TGTGCCAGCAGTCGTACAGGGGGCGACTATGGCTACACCTTC. It encodes CASSRTGGDYGYTF.

CDR3 sequence reads: CATSRGATGFYGYTF. The CDR3 DNA reads as TGTGCCACCAGCAGAGGCGCGACAGGGTTCTATGGCTACACCTTC. The V call is TRBV15, the J call TRBJ1-2, with 7 bases fitting TRBD1. CDR3 length: 15 amino acids. J lost 4 bases, V lost 1 base, and 6 bases had no gene match. CDR1 is LNHNV and CDR2 is YYDKDF in the germline V gene (reference sequence).

In its sample, this clone was seen a few times. The CDR3: CASSDRGGASYNSPLHF. The CDR3 bases are TGTGCCAGCAGTGACCGTGGGGGTGCCTCCTATAATTCACCCCTCCACTTT. The chain couples TRBV25-1 to TRBJ1-6; D is perhaps TRBD1 (5 bases). CDR1 and CDR2 (germline): MGHDK, SYGVNS. The CDR3 runs 17 residues. Trimming took 3 bases from V and 0 from J, leaving 12 bases between them.